This T cell receptor beta chain comes out of a study of blood T cell repertoires in COVID-19. For the study at large: Donors in the United States, Italy and Spain gave samples during acute or convalescent COVID-19.

Clones were sequenced by immunoSEQ multiplex PCR, and TCRdb holds only the in-frame ones, with some missing. Among approximately 70,000 clones listed, 87% were seen once. The V gene's germline CDR1 is LGHNT and CDR2 FRNRAP. The CDR3 runs 14 residues. Losses at the gene ends were 7 bases for V and 7 bases for J; bases not matched to a gene: 9. Seattle-derived patients entered the study during active infection and were followed longitudinally. This rearrangement joins TRBV12-5 to TRBJ1-2, with 10 bases lining up with TRBD1. This sequence was found in a woman aged 45-60 years with COVID-19, enrolled during active disease. What was sequenced was peripheral blood. CDR3 region: CASALQGQGSGYTF. The CDR3 DNA follows: TGTGCTAGTGCCTTACAGGGACAGGGGAGTGGCTACACCTTC.